These 4 T cell receptor beta chains were all obtained from the same sample, sequenced in a study of shared clonotypes between healthy human individuals. Cells designated naive CD8 were CD45RO-negative and were positively selected for CCR7, with terminally differentiated effector memory CD45RA+ cells excluded. TCRdb's table, derived via immunoSEQ multiplex PCR, lists solely in-frame clones and lacks some. The sample consists of under 850,000 clones, roughly 92% of them appearing once. The source material was naive CD8+ T cells sorted from blood. The source of these receptors is a man younger than 40 in good health.

V and J are TRBV28 and TRBJ2-3; 7 positions agree with TRBD1. Trimming took 3 bases from V and 9 from J; bases not matched to a gene: 15. Per germline, CDR1 MDHEN and CDR2 SYDVKM. The CDR3 contains 16 residues. CDR3 residues: CASSFHGTARLDTQYF. CDR3 bases: TGTGCCAGCAGTTTCCACGGGACAGCTCGCTTGGACACGCAGTATTTT.

The chain recombines TRBV4-1 with TRBJ2-1; 10 nucleotides line up with TRBD1. From germline, CDR1 is MGHRA and CDR2 YSYEKL. This CDR3 contains 16 residues. The V segment lost 5 bases and the J segment 4 bases; nucleotides outside the gene matches: 8. In DNA form, the CDR3 reads TGCGCCAGCAGCGAGAAGGACAGGGGGGGTTACAATGAGCAGTTCTTC. This translates into CASSEKDRGGYNEQFF.

The V and J genes are TRBV4-1 and TRBJ2-1; D may be TRBD1 or TRBD2 (5 bases each). Trimming left V 3 bases short and J 4 bases short, with 13 bases between. From germline, CDR1 is MGHRA and CDR2 YSYEKL. The CDR3 is 15 residues long. CDR3 region: CASSQPGRSYNEQFF. As DNA, the CDR3 is TGCGCCAGCAGCCAGCCGGGACGTAGTTACAATGAGCAGTTCTTC.

The rearrangement links TRBV7-9 to TRBJ2-3; 10 bases map to TRBD2. The length of the CDR3 is 16 residues. The V gene's germline CDR1 is SEHNR and CDR2 FQNEAQ (reference sequence). V lost 6 bases and J lost 3; bases outside the gene matches: 9. The CDR3 loop is CASSSTSGVRTDTQYF. CDR3 DNA sequence: TGTGCCAGCAGTAGTACTAGCGGGGTTCGGACAGATACGCAGTATTTT.